This entry concerns a single TCR beta chain. Its antigen is unknown. cDNA libraries for TCR beta contained unique molecular identifiers. TCRdb re-analysed the PCR reads in MiXCR, keeping a single row per CDR3 protein. This table holds roughly 170,000 distinct CDR3 sequences, approximately 30% found once. The sample is drawn from a study of post-analysis software for immune sequencing data. At the level of the study: Patients with relapsing-remitting, secondary progressive and progressive-relapsing multiple sclerosis courses were all represented. Overall study findings and caveats: Those samples that were prepared in the same batch co-clustered strongly by F measure. For normalized Chao1 diversity, multiple sclerosis patients scored significantly lower than controls did.

The sequenced sample was blood. The receptor was derived from a girl between 10 and 17 years old with multiple sclerosis.

CDR3 residues: CSASWQRNQPQHF. In nucleotides, the CDR3 is TGCAGTGCTAGTTGGCAGCGCAATCAGCCCCAGCATTTT. The chain employs TRBV20-1 and TRBJ1-5; unclear D gene. This CDR3 spans 13 amino acids. Trimming stripped 3 bases from V and 2 bases from J, with 8 bases between. Germline V gene lookup returns CDR1 DFQATT and CDR2 SNEGSKA (reference sequence).